These T cell receptor beta chains were read from a single sample in a study of T cells in Graves' hyperthyroidism and ophthalmopathy. TCRdb recomputed calls from the multiplex PCR reads with MiXCR, one row per CDR3 protein. This sample has roughly 660,000 distinct CDR3 sequences, with roughly 17% found just once. Input material: blood. Receptors originate from a man aged 45 to 65 with Graves' hyperthyroidism. The CDR3 runs from the conserved cysteine through the conserved F or W. The D gene is left open where the match is weak. Clone size is stated in some rows and not others, as once, few, many or a class when expanded.

v_gene	j_gene	d_gene	abundance	CDR3nt	CDR3aa
TRBV20-1	TRBJ2-5	TRBD2	many	TGCAGTGCTAGGGCTAGCGGGAGGGAGACCCAGTACTTC	CSARASGRETQYF
TRBV5-1	TRBJ2-2	NA	NA	TGCGCCAGCAGCTTATTGGGGCAGGGTCCCCGTACCGCGAACACCGGGGAGCTGTTTTTT	CASSLLGQGPRTANTGELFF
TRBV11-2	TRBJ2-1	NA	many	TGTGCCAGCAGCCTGGGCCGGCTAGCAGGCTACAATGAGCAGTTCTTC	CASSLGRLAGYNEQFF
TRBV20-1	TRBJ2-3	NA	few	TGCAGTGCTAGGCCCCGACTGGCCGGTACGCAGTATTTT	CSARPRLAGTQYF
TRBV24-1	TRBJ2-2	NA	few	TGTGCCACCAGTGATTTGACCGGGGAGCTGTTTTTT	CATSDLTGELFF
TRBV20-1	TRBJ2-3	NA	few	TGCAGTGCCAATAGGGGAGGAGACTCCACAGATACGCAGTATTTT	CSANRGGDSTDTQYF
TRBV27	TRBJ1-2	NA	many	TGTGCCAGCAGGACACTTAACTATGGCTACACCTTC	CASRTLNYGYTF
TRBV20-1	TRBJ2-5	TRBD1	many	TGCAGTGCTCCGGACAGGGGAGAGACCCAGTACTTC	CSAPDRGETQYF
TRBV7-9	TRBJ2-7	NA	many	TGTGCCAGCAGCTTAGCGGTCTCTCGCTCCTACGAGCAGTACTTC	CASSLAVSRSYEQYF
TRBV30	TRBJ2-7	NA	NA	TGTGCCTGGAGTGTACCCGGGATCTACGAGCAGTACTTC	CAWSVPGIYEQYF
TRBV20-1	TRBJ1-1	NA	NA	TGCAGTGCTAGCCTTCGTGAAGGGCGTGGCACTGAAGCTTTCTTT	CSASLREGRGTEAFF
TRBV2	TRBJ2-3	TRBD2	many	TGTGCCACCGATAACGGAGCGGGAGGAACAGATACGCAGTATTTT	CATDNGAGGTDTQYF
TRBV12-3/TRBV12-4	TRBJ1-1	NA	few	TGTGCCAGCAGTTTTCTCCAGGGCCCGAACACTGAAGCTTTCTTT	CASSFLQGPNTEAFF
TRBV4-3	TRBJ2-7	TRBD2	NA	TGCGCCAGCAGCCAAGGACTAGCGGGAGGCTCAACGGACGAGCAGTACTTC	CASSQGLAGGSTDEQYF
TRBV10-2	TRBJ2-1	NA	NA	TGCGCCAGCAGTGAGTCGCAGGGTTTAGCCTACAATGAGCAGTTCTTC	CASSESQGLAYNEQFF
TRBV6-1	TRBJ2-1	TRBD2	few	TGTGCCAGCAGTGAAGGTCTAGCGGGAGGAAATAAGCAGTTCTTC	CASSEGLAGGNKQFF
TRBV20-1	TRBJ2-6	TRBD1	few	TGCAGTGCTGGGGACAGGGGGTACTCTGGGGCCAACGTCCTGACTTTC	CSAGDRGYSGANVLTF
TRBV6-1	TRBJ2-7	NA	many	TGTGCCAGCAGACCCCTCCATGCCCCCTACGAGCAGTACTTC	CASRPLHAPYEQYF
TRBV11-1	TRBJ1-1	TRBD1	few	TGTGCCAGCAGACGACCGGGACAGGGGGCTGAAGCTTTCTTT	CASRRPGQGAEAFF
TRBV7-2	TRBJ2-5	TRBD1	many	TGTGCCAGCAGCCATTTTCCCGGGACAGGGGAAACCGATCAAGAGACCCAGTACTTC	CASSHFPGTGETDQETQYF
TRBV12-3/TRBV12-4	TRBJ1-5	NA	many	TGTGCCAGCAGTTTAGGACTTTATAGCAATCAGCCCCAGCATTTT	CASSLGLYSNQPQHF
TRBV4-2	TRBJ2-1	NA	many	TGTGCCAGCAGCCAAACAGGAGACAATGAGCAGTTCTTC	CASSQTGDNEQFF
TRBV6-1	TRBJ1-1	TRBD1	NA	TGTGCCAGCAGTGGACAGGGGGCAATGAACACTGAAGCTTTCTTT	CASSGQGAMNTEAFF
TRBV6-1	TRBJ2-7	NA	many	TGTGCCAGCAGTGAATGGGGCAGCTTCTACGAGCAGTACTTC	CASSEWGSFYEQYF
TRBV7-2	TRBJ2-3	TRBD2	many	TGTGCCAGCAGCTTGAGGAGCGGGATCACAGATACGCAGTATTTT	CASSLRSGITDTQYF
TRBV10-3	TRBJ2-1	TRBD1	many	TGTGCCACTGGGGGACAGGGTTCCTACAATGAGCAGTTCTTC	CATGGQGSYNEQFF
TRBV2	TRBJ2-1	NA	many	TGTGCCAGCCAAGGGACCGATTCCTACAATGAGCAGTTCTTC	CASQGTDSYNEQFF
TRBV10-3	TRBJ2-5	TRBD1	NA	TGTGCCACCCAGGGGACAGTCATAGACTTC	CATQGTVIDF
TRBV7-9	TRBJ2-7	NA	many	TGTGCCGTCGGAGGGATTACCTACGAGCAGTACTTC	CAVGGITYEQYF
TRBV30	TRBJ1-1	TRBD1	many	TGTGCCTGGACCCGGACAGGGATGAACACTGAAGCTTTCTTT	CAWTRTGMNTEAFF
TRBV11-2	TRBJ2-2	TRBD2	NA	TGTGCCAGCAGCTCCCCACCGGGGGTAGCGGGAGGGCGAAGGAGCACCGGGGAGCTGTTTTTT	CASSSPPGVAGGRRSTGELFF
TRBV27	TRBJ1-1	TRBD1	few	TGTGCCAGCAGTTTAAGACAGGGGGCACACACTGAAGCTTTCTTT	CASSLRQGAHTEAFF
TRBV28	TRBJ1-1	NA	many	TGTGCCAGCCCGGATCGTTACGGGGAGAACACTGAAGCTTTCTTT	CASPDRYGENTEAFF
TRBV12-3/TRBV12-4	TRBJ2-1	TRBD2	many	TGTGCCAGCAGTTTAAGGCCTAGCGGGACTCACAATGAGCAGTTCTTC	CASSLRPSGTHNEQFF
TRBV7-3	TRBJ2-3	TRBD2	NA	TGTGCCAGCAGCTTAACGGTGGGAGGGCCCTCAGATACGCAGTATTTT	CASSLTVGGPSDTQYF
TRBV20-1	TRBJ2-3	TRBD1	few	TGCAGTGCTACCGGGACAGGGGCAGCAGATACGCAGTATTTT	CSATGTGAADTQYF
TRBV19	TRBJ2-1	TRBD2	many	TGTGCCAGTAGTGCCTTTCTAGCGGGAGTTTCCTACAATGAGCAGTTCTTC	CASSAFLAGVSYNEQFF
TRBV6-1	TRBJ1-5	NA	NA	TGTGCCAGCAGTGAAGGACAGAGCGATCAGCCCCAGCATTTT	CASSEGQSDQPQHF
TRBV6-1	TRBJ1-2	NA	NA	TGTGCCAGCAGTGAAAAGGGACACCTCATCACCTTAAACTATGGCTACACCTTC	CASSEKGHLITLNYGYTF
TRBV12-3/TRBV12-4	TRBJ2-7	TRBD2	many	TGTGCCAGCAGTTTAACGACTAGCGGGAGCTACGAGCAGTACTTC	CASSLTTSGSYEQYF
TRBV2	TRBJ2-7	NA	many	TGTGCCAGCAGCAAACCGTTACGAGGGGACTCCTACGAGCAGTACTTC	CASSKPLRGDSYEQYF